The 17 T cell receptor beta chains listed next were all sequenced from one sample in a study of identical twins. Each CDR3 protein gets one entry after TCRdb re-called the 5' RACE reads with MiXCR. Here the sample spans approximately 240,000 distinct CDR3 sequences, about 14% being singletons. The source material was memory (CD45RO+) T cells sorted from blood. The receptors here all came from a woman younger than 30 in good health.

The V call is TRBV18, the J call TRBJ2-7; TRBD1 matches 8 bases. With 3 bases clipped from V and 3 bases from J, the junction kept 7 bases outside the gene matches. Germline V gene data show CDR1 as KGHSH and CDR2 as LQKENI. The CDR3 loop spans 15 amino acids. CDR3 DNA: TGTGCCAGCTCACCCAGACAGGGGAACGACTACGAGCAGTACTTC. Residues: CASSPRQGNDYEQYF.

This clonotype has only a few counts. The rearrangement uses TRBV20-1 and TRBJ2-1; D is ambiguous. Trimming cost V 6 bases and J 10 bases, with 16 bases left between them. Germline CDR1 DFQATT, CDR2 SNEGSKA (reference sequence). This CDR3 has 12 residues. CDR3 DNA: TGCAGTGCGTCGGACCCACCCTTGGAGCAGTTCTTC. Its protein product is CSASDPPLEQFF.

This clonotype has only a few counts. This sequence joins TRBV19 and TRBJ2-1; 10 nucleotides align to TRBD2. Germline trimming cut 4 bases from V and 10 bases from J; bases unmatched to any gene: 7. The germline CDR1 and CDR2 sequences are LNHDA and SQIVND (reference sequence). This CDR3 is 14 amino acids long. CDR3 region: CASSTSSGGGEQFF. CDR3 bases: TGTGCCAGTAGTACGTCTAGCGGGGGCGGGGAGCAGTTCTTC. Combining the CDR3 with reference TRBV19 and TRBJ2-1 gives the whole variable domain DGGITQSPKYLFRKEGQNVTLSCEQNLNHDAMYWYRQDPGQGLRLIYYSQIVNDFQKGDIAEGYSVSREKKESFPLTVTSAQKNPTAFYLCASSTSSGGGEQFFGPGTRLTVL.

This clonotype was seen ten or more times. The chain employs TRBV14 and TRBJ1-1; D not certain. The CDR3 is made up of 13 amino acids. Trimming took 1 base from V and 11 from J, leaving 14 bases between them. The germline gives CDR1 SGHDN, CDR2 FVKESK. CDR3 DNA: TGTGCCAGCAGCCAAGTGGTGGTTGGAAACGCTTTCTTT. Translating gives CASSQVVVGNAFF.

This clonotype was found a few times. The gene calls are TRBV11-2 and TRBJ2-7; possibly TRBD1 or TRBD2 for D (5 bases each). Trimming stripped 5 bases from V and 2 bases from J, with 16 bases between. CDR1 SGHAT and CDR2 FQNNGV come from the germline V gene. The length of the CDR3 is 15 residues. The CDR3 sequence: CASSPQVGVPYEQYF. CDR3 in DNA: TGTGCCAGCAGCCCCCAAGTGGGGGTCCCCTACGAGCAGTACTTC.

V is TRBV15 and J is TRBJ2-1; the match to TRBD2 covers 8 bases. Per the germline V gene, CDR1 is LNHNV and CDR2 is YYDKDF (reference sequence). This CDR3 is 17 amino acids long. V was pared by 2 bases and J by 1 base, with 7 bases of the junction left unmatched. The CDR3 DNA sequence: TGTGCCACCAGCAGATTACTAGCGGCAGCTTCCTACAATGAGCAGTTCTTC. This codes for CATSRLLAAASYNEQFF. Looking up the rest from reference TRBV15 and TRBJ2-1 gives the full variable domain: DAMVIQNPRYQVTQFGKPVTLSCSQTLNHNVMYWYQQKSSQAPKLLFHYYDKDFNNEADTPDNFQSRRPNTSFCFLDIRSPGLGDTAMYLCATSRLLAAASYNEQFFGPGTRLTVL.

This clonotype has more than one count but fewer than ten. V gene TRBV7-6 combines with J gene TRBJ2-1; no clear D gene. The CDR3 extends over 17 amino acids. Between the trimmed V and J ends, which lost 4 bases and 1 base, there was a span of 17 bases. Germline CDR1 and CDR2: SGHVS and FNYEAQ. CDR3: CASSYALGSLSYNEQFF. In nucleotides, the CDR3 is TGTGCCAGCAGCTACGCTCTGGGTAGTCTTTCCTACAATGAGCAGTTCTTC. Full variable domain (outside the CDR3, taken from reference TRBV7-6 and TRBJ2-1): GAGVSQSPRYKVTKRGQDVALRCDPISGHVSLYWYRQALGQGPEFLTYFNYEAQQDKSGLPNDRFSAERPEGSISTLTIQRTEQRDSAMYRCASSYALGSLSYNEQFFGPGTRLTVL.

This clonotype was observed a handful of times. This sequence joins TRBV6-6 and TRBJ2-3; D may be TRBD1 (6 bases). The V end was cut by 7 bases, the J end by 8 bases, with 10 bases between. CDR1 is MNHNY, CDR2 SVGAGI, per germline (reference sequence). This CDR3 comprises 11 residues. CDR3 region: CASIGGGTQYF. CDR3 in DNA: TGTGCCAGCATTGGGGGCGGTACGCAGTATTTT.

This clonotype was counted at least ten times. In DNA, the CDR3 is TGCAGCGTAAGGGCTAGCGGGAGTCCCGAGCAGTACTTC. Translated, it gives CSVRASGSPEQYF. J is TRBJ2-7 and V is TRBV29-1; TRBD2 agrees at 10 bases. V was pared by 6 bases and J by 6 bases, with 8 bases of the junction left unmatched. Germline CDR1 reads SQVTM; CDR2 reads ANQGSEA. The CDR3 has 13 residues.

The chain recombines TRBV21-1 with TRBJ1-2. TRBV21-1 constitutes a pseudogene. The CDR3 extends over 14 amino acids. CDR3 sequence (DNA): TGTGCCAGCAGTCTTAAGACACCAGTGTATGGCTACACCTTC. Protein product: CASSLKTPVYGYTF.

Relative to its sample, this clonotype is medium-sized. This rearrangement joins TRBV5-1 to TRBJ1-4; the match to TRBD1 covers 7 bases. Trimming took 0 bases from V and 7 from J; bases not matched to a gene: 3. The CDR3 covers 14 residues. CDR1 is SGHRS, CDR2 YFSETQ, per germline. CDR3: CASSLDRGGEKLFF. For the CDR3, the DNA is TGCGCCAGCAGCTTGGACAGGGGCGGTGAAAAACTGTTTTTT.

This clonotype has just a few counts. V and J are TRBV6-2 or TRBV6-3 and TRBJ2-7; 11 bases match TRBD2. The V segment lost 4 bases and the J segment 4 bases; nucleotides outside the gene matches: 6. The germline gives CDR1 MNHEY, CDR2 SVGEGT. The length of the CDR3 is 15 residues. This chain's CDR3 is CASSSRLAGQYEQYF. The CDR3 nucleotides are TGTGCCAGCAGTTCACGACTAGCGGGACAGTACGAGCAGTACTTC.

The table lists this clonotype with a few counts. The junction departs from germline at one end; a sequencing error may be responsible. The chain couples TRBV6-5 to TRBJ2-3; 7 nucleotides line up with TRBD1. The germline CDR1 and CDR2 sequences are MNHEY and SVGAGI. The length of the CDR3 is 15 residues. This CDR3 is CASSNSRQGWHTQYF. DNA for the CDR3: TGTGCCAGCAGTAACTCACGACAGGGTTGGCATACGCAGTATTTT.

J is TRBJ2-4 and V is TRBV4-3; 10 bases are a match to TRBD2. With 1 base clipped from V and 0 bases from J, the junction kept 9 bases outside the gene matches. In germline, CDR1 is LGHNA, CDR2 YSLEER. The CDR3 sequence is 19 residues long. CDR3 DNA sequence: TGCGCCAGCAGCCAAGGAGTAGCGGGAGGAGGCGGAGCCAAAAACATTCAGTACTTC. Protein sequence: CASSQGVAGGGGAKNIQYF.

This clonotype was counted at least ten times. This chain joins TRBV12-3 or TRBV12-4 and TRBJ1-1; D remains unclear. The CDR3 has 14 amino acids. The V end was cut by 0 bases, the J end by 0 bases, with 5 bases between. CDR3 amino acids: CASSLAGMNTEAFF. CDR3 DNA sequence: TGTGCCAGCAGTTTAGCGGGGATGAACACTGAAGCTTTCTTT.

The chain joins TRBV5-6 to TRBJ2-5, with 9 bases that match TRBD1. This CDR3 comprises 14 residues. The germline V gene has CDR1 SGHDT and CDR2 YYEEEE. V trimming: 4 bases; J trimming: 3 bases; junction bases outside the gene matches: 4. In nucleotides, the CDR3 is TGTGCCAGCAGCCCCCGGGACAGGGAAGAGACCCAGTACTTC. Translated, it gives CASSPRDREETQYF.

This chain uses TRBV12-3 or TRBV12-4 with TRBJ1-1; D may be TRBD1 (5 bases). CDR3 length equals 13 residues. Trimming took off 6 bases at V and 8 bases at J, with 16 bases between the two ends. The CDR3 protein is CASRGPAVSEAFF. CDR3 nucleotide sequence: TGTGCCAGCAGGGGACCGGCCGTGTCAGAAGCTTTCTTT.